The 12 T cell receptor beta chains listed next were all sequenced from one sample in a study of memory CD8 T cells in hepatitis C reinfection. Time point indicated: late/post reinfection, 12 to 24 weeks after detection. No in vitro expansion preceded TCR sequencing of the sorted cells. Assay used: immunoSEQ multiplex PCR; TCRdb lists only in-frame clones, some missing. The repertoire holds some 50,000 clones, nearly 90% seen once, with roughly 0.7% in the top ten. The material sequenced was naive CD8+ T cells sorted from blood. The receptors were gathered from a man younger than 35 with hepatitis C virus infection.

The chain employs TRBV28 and TRBJ1-3; D gene unclear. Trimming cost V 0 bases and J 0 bases, with 9 bases left between them. This CDR3 region has 16 residues. CDR1 is MDHEN and CDR2 is SYDVKM in the germline V gene. The CDR3: CASSLWEDYSGNTIYF. The CDR3 bases are TGTGCCAGCAGTTTATGGGAGGACTACTCTGGAAACACCATATATTTT.

The chain is built from TRBV10-2 and TRBJ2-3; D is possibly TRBD2 (7 bases). Germline V CDR1 and CDR2: WSHSY, SAAADI. This CDR3 region has 15 residues. V was cut by 2 bases and J by 6 bases, with 15 bases left in between. This chain's CDR3 is CASSEIGGLGDTQYF. CDR3 DNA: TGCGCCAGCAGTGAGATCGGGGGGCTCGGGGATACGCAGTATTTT.

In its sample, this clone was seen once. The rearrangement uses TRBV7-9 and TRBJ2-7; TRBD2 agrees at 13 bases. The CDR3 sequence is 15 residues long. The trim removed 5 bases at V and 2 bases at J, leaving 3 bases unmatched. In germline, CDR1 is SEHNR, CDR2 FQNEAQ (reference sequence). CDR3 bases: TGTGCCAGCAGCACCGGACTAGCGGGAGCCTACGAGCAGTACTTC. It specifies CASSTGLAGAYEQYF.

Only a few counts were recorded for this clone. The rearrangement uses TRBV5-4 and TRBJ2-7; 11 positions match TRBD1. V was clipped by 4 bases and J by 2 bases; unmatched bases: 2. The CDR3 contains 14 residues. CDR1 and CDR2 from the germline V gene are SGHNT and YYREEE (reference sequence). The DNA of the CDR3 is TGTGCCAGCAGCCCGGGACAGGGGGCCTACGAGCAGTACTTC. Translated, it gives CASSPGQGAYEQYF.

J is TRBJ2-1 and V is TRBV9; 7 nucleotides line up with TRBD2. This CDR3 is 15 amino acids long. Trimming at V came to 0 bases and at J to 4 bases, leaving 4 bases not matched to a gene. Germline V gene lookup returns CDR1 SGDLS and CDR2 YYNGEE. The CDR3 protein is CASSVVASGYNEQFF. The DNA for the CDR3 is TGTGCCAGCAGCGTAGTGGCTAGCGGTTACAATGAGCAGTTCTTC.

The sample holds a few counts of this clone. The V call is TRBV7-9, the J call TRBJ1-1, with 7 bases matching TRBD1. Germline-derived CDR1 and CDR2 are SEHNR and FQNEAQ (reference sequence). V dropped 1 base and J dropped 1; count of bases not matched to a gene: 15. This CDR3 contains 19 residues. The CDR3 DNA is TGTGCCAGCAGCTTAGTGGGGGGACAGACAGCCAAACGGAACACTGAAGCTTTCTTT. Translating it yields CASSLVGGQTAKRNTEAFF. Together with reference TRBV7-9 and TRBJ1-1, the CDR3 gives the full variable domain: DTGVSQNPRHKITKRGQNVTFRCDPISEHNRLYWYRQTLGQGPEFLTYFQNEAQLEKSRLLSDRFSAERPKGSFSTLEIQRTEQGDSAMYLCASSLVGGQTAKRNTEAFFGQGTRLTVV.

To note about this clone: The same CDR3 also results from other DNA sequences found in this sample. V gene TRBV27 combines with J gene TRBJ2-1; TRBD2 aligns across 8 bases. The ends lost 5 bases at V and 1 base at J; junction bases unmatched: 4. Germline assignment: CDR1 MNHEY and CDR2 SMNVEV (reference sequence). The CDR3 length is 15 residues. The DNA of the CDR3 is TGTGCCAGCAGTCCGACTAGCGTGTCCTACAATGAGCAGTTCTTC. It yields the protein CASSPTSVSYNEQFF.

This clone was seen a single time. The CDR3 region has the DNA TGTGCCAGCAGTTCCGGGACACCTAACACTGAAGCTTTCTTT. Translation gives CASSSGTPNTEAFF. The chain joins TRBV6-5 to TRBJ1-1; possibly TRBD1 for D (6 bases). The CDR3 length is 14 residues. V was pared by 4 bases and J by 2 bases, with 11 bases between. Per the germline V gene, CDR1 is MNHEY and CDR2 is SVGAGI.

Notes on this clone: Germline and junction disagree at one end, which may indicate a read error. The V and J genes are TRBV7-9 and TRBJ1-2, with 7 positions matching TRBD1. The length of the CDR3 is 12 residues. Per germline, CDR1 SEHNR and CDR2 FQNEAQ (reference sequence). CDR3 loop: CASGLGTAINTF. The DNA of the CDR3 is TGTGCCAGCGGCTTAGGGACAGCCATCAACACCTTC.

J is TRBJ1-1 and V is TRBV27, with TRBD1 as a possible D gene (5 bases). The CDR3 consists of 14 residues. CDR1 is MNHEY and CDR2 is SMNVEV in the germline V gene (reference sequence). V was cut by 2 bases and J by 1 base, with 8 bases left in between. This CDR3 reads CASSLRGGNTEAFF. The CDR3 DNA reads TGTGCCAGCAGTTTAAGGGGCGGGAACACTGAAGCTTTCTTT.

The chain employs TRBV5-1 and TRBJ1-1; no firm D call. This CDR3 is 14 amino acids long. Trimming removed 0 bases at V and 1 base at J, with 7 bases between. CDR1 is SGHRS, CDR2 YFSETQ, per germline. The CDR3 protein is CASSLEFGNTEAFF. As DNA, the CDR3 is TGCGCCAGCAGCTTGGAGTTCGGGAACACTGAAGCTTTCTTT.

The chain couples TRBV5-4 to TRBJ2-5, with 13 bases lining up with TRBD2. This CDR3 is 16 amino acids long. Trimming at V came to 4 bases and at J to 4 bases, leaving 7 bases not matched to a gene. CDR1 and CDR2 (germline): SGHNT, YYREEE (reference sequence). CDR3 coding DNA: TGTGCCAGCAGCCTGATTGGACTAGCGGGAGCAGAGACCCAGTACTTC. Protein: CASSLIGLAGAETQYF.